This T cell receptor beta chain derives from a study of regulatory T cells in long-lasting Graves disease. As regards this clonotype: Its antigen is as yet unknown.

Study-wide findings and caveats: TRBV28, TRBJ1-2 and TRBJ2-5 emerged as the favored segments in persistent disease.

iRepertoire HTBI primers and Arm-PCR of CDR3 regions built TCR beta libraries. TCRdb passed the multiplex PCR reads through MiXCR, listing each CDR3 protein once. The data hold about 400,000 distinct CDR3 sequences, with about a fifth observed a single time. The time point was: persistent/refractory GD, antithyroid drugs over 5 years with positive TRAb. PBMCs provided the RNA from which the TCR library was made. It was an endocrinology department in Xi'an, China, that provided the patients. The CDR3 contains 17 residues. Trimming cost V 1 base and J 0 bases, with 11 bases left between them. CDR1 and CDR2 from the germline V gene are SGHRS and YFSETQ.

This sequence was found in a female donor with Graves disease. The material sequenced was peripheral blood mononuclear cells (PBMCs), taken when the disease was refractory, from a patient treated with antithyroid drugs. The chain joins TRBV5-1 to TRBJ2-6, with D uncertain. The CDR3 protein is CASSLLGMASGANVLTF. The CDR3 DNA follows: TGCGCCAGCAGCTTGCTGGGGATGGCCTCTGGGGCCAACGTCCTGACTTTC.